These 2 T cell receptor beta chains came from one sample sequenced in a study of T-cell reconstitution after alpha-beta-depleted transplantation in children. Unique molecular identifiers featured in how the TCRbeta library was prepared. MiXCR, applied by TCRdb to the PCR reads, yields one record per CDR3 protein. The sample gives around 200,000 distinct CDR3 sequences, 17% of which show up once; 40% to 50% is in the top ten. Sequences were derived from PBMCs, mostly from graft donor cells, sampled 360 days after TCRalphabeta/CD19-depleted stem cell transplant. These receptors were obtained from a male patient aged 2-15 years who had a stem cell transplant for acute lymphoblastic leukemia, so the T cells may come from the graft donor.

This clonotype was picked up many times. The DNA of the CDR3 is TGTGCCACCAGCCCGAGGGGGGGCAAGACAGATACGCAGTATTTT. This sequence encodes CATSPRGGKTDTQYF. This chain joins TRBV15 and TRBJ2-3; the D gene is possibly TRBD2 (7 bases). The CDR3 length is 15 residues. Trimming cost V 5 bases and J 3 bases, with 15 bases left between them. Looked up from germline, CDR1 is LNHNV and CDR2 is YYDKDF (reference sequence).

This clonotype has a handful of counts. The chain combines TRBV10-3 with TRBJ2-3; 11 bases line up with TRBD2. From germline, CDR1 is ENHRY and CDR2 SYGVKD. With 6 bases clipped from V and 6 bases from J, the junction kept 20 bases outside the gene matches. This CDR3 contains 19 residues. The DNA for the CDR3 is TGTGCCATCAGGGGACAAAGACTAGCGGGGTTCGCCGCGTGGGATACGCAGTATTTT. Translated: CAIRGQRLAGFAAWDTQYF.